The clone carrying this T cell receptor beta chain was recorded a few times. Its antigen is currently unknown. At one boundary the junction diverges from the germline segment, which might be a read error. This CDR3 contains 13 residues. From germline, CDR1 is MRHNA and CDR2 SNTAGT. A modified ARM-PCR protocol with three rounds of nested PCR amplified TCRbeta. One entry per CDR3 protein results from TCRdb running MiXCR on the multiplex PCR reads. This sample yields 69,000 or so distinct CDR3 sequences, of which around 73% are seen a single time; approximately 30% belongs to the top ten. This sample is part of a study of tumor and adjacent non-tumor tissue in lung cancer. Study-wide background: Stage I to III disease affected ten to eleven men and several women aged roughly 31 to 85. General study results and limits: Tumor repertoires had a smaller top 100 clone share than normal lung.

This sample's RNA came from whole unsorted tissue. This clonotype originated in a man aged 55 to 69 with non-small cell lung cancer. The chain links TRBV6-4 to TRBJ2-5; maybe TRBD1 (6 bases). Sequencing used lung tumor tissue. This CDR3 is CASSRTAEEIQCF. The CDR3 DNA reads as TGTGCCAGCAGTAGGACAGCCGAAGAGATCCAGTGCTTC.